Sequencing of this TCR beta chain was carried out in a study of technical replicates of blood from a handful of donors. TCRdb's copy holds only in-frame clones and misses some; the assay was immunoSEQ multiplex PCR. The sample holds about 54,000 clones; 90% to 95% are singletons and the top ten take around 0.2%. The CDR3 loop spans 14 amino acids. V gave up 0 bases and J gave up 3 bases, with 9 bases separating them. Germline V lookup: CDR1 KGHSH, CDR2 LQKENI. This sequence joins TRBV18 and TRBJ2-7; D not resolved. The sequence derives from a human donor in good health. Sample: T cells isolated from PBMCs. CDR3 bases: TGTGCCAGCTCACCACCGTTCCGGGTCTACGAGCAGTACTTC. Residues: CASSPPFRVYEQYF.